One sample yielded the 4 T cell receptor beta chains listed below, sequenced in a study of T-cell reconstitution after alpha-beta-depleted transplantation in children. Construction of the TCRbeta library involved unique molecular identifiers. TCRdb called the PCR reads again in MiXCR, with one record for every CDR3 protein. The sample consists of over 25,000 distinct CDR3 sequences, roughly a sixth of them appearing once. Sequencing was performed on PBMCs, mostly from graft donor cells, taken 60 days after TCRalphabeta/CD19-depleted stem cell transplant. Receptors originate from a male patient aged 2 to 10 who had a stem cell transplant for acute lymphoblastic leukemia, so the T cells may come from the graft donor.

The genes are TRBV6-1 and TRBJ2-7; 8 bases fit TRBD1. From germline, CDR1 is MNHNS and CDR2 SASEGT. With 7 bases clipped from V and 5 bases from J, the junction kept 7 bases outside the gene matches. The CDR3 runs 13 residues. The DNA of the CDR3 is TGTGCCAGCACCCCGGACAGGGACAACGAGCAGTACGTC. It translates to CASTPDRDNEQYV.

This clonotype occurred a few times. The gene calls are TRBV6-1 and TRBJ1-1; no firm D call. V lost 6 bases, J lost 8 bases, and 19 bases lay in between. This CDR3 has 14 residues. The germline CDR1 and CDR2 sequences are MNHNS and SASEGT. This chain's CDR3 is CASRHTSNRREAFF. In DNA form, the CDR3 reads TGTGCCAGCAGACATACCTCGAATCGCAGGGAAGCTTTCTTT.

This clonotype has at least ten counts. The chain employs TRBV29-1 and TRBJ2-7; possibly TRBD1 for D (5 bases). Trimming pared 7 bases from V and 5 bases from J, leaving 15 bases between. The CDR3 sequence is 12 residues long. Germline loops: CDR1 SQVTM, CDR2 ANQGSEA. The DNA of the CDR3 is TGCAGCGCCCAGACCCAGGGTAACGAGCAGTACTTC. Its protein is CSAQTQGNEQYF.

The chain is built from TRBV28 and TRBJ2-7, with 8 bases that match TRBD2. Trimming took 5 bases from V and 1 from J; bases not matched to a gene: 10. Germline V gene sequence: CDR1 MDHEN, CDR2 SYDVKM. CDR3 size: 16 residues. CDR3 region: CASSDPAGGISYEQYF. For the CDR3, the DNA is TGTGCCAGCAGTGACCCGGCGGGGGGAATTTCCTACGAGCAGTACTTC.